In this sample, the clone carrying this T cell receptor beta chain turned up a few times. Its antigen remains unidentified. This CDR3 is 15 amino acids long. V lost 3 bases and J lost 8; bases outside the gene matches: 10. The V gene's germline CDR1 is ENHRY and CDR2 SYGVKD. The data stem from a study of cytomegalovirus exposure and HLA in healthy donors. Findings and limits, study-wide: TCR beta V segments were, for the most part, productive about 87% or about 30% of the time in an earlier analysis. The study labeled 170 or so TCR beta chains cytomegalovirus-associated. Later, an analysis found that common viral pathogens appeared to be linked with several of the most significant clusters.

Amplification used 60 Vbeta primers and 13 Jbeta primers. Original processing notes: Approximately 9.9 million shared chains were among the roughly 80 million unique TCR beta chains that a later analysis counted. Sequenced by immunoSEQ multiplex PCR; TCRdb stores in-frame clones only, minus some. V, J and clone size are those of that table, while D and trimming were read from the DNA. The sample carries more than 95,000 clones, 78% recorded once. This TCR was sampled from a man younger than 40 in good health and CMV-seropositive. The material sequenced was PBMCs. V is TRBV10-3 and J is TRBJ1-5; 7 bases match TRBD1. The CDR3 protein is CAISDVQGSREPQHF. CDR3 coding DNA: TGTGCCATCAGTGACGTACAGGGGTCAAGAGAGCCCCAGCATTTT.